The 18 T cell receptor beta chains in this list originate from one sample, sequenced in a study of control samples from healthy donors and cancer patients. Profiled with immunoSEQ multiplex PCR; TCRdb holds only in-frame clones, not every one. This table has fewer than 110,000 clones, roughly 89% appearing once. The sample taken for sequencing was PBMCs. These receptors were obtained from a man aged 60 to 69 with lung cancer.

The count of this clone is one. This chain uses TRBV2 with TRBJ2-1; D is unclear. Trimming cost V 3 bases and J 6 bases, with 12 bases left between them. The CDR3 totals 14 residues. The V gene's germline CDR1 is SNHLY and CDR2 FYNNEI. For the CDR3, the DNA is TGTGCCAGCAGTGAGACGCGGACGGTCAATGAGCAGTTCTTC. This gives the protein CASSETRTVNEQFF.

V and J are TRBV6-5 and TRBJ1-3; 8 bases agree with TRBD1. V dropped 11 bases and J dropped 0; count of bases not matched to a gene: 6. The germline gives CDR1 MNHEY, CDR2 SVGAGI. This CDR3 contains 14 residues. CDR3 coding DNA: TGTGCCGTACGGGACAGGCGCTCTGGAAACACCATATATTTT. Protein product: CAVRDRRSGNTIYF.

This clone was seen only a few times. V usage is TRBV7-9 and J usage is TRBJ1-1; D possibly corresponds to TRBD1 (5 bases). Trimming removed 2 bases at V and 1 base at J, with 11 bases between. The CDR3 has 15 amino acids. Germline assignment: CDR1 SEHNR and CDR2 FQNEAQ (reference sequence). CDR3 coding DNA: TGTGCCAGCAGCTTAAATGGGGCAACGAACACTGAAGCTTTCTTT. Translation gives CASSLNGATNTEAFF.

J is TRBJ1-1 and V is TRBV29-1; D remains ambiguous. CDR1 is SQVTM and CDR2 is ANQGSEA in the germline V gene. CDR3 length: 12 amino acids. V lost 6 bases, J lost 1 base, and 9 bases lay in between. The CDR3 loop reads CSVYRQNTEAFF. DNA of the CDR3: TGCAGCGTATACCGACAGAACACTGAAGCTTTCTTT.

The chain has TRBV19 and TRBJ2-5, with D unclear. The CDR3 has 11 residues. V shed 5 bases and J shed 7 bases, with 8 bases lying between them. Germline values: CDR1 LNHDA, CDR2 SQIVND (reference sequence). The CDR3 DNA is TGTGCCAGTAGTGGTACATGGACCCAGTACTTC. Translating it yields CASSGTWTQYF. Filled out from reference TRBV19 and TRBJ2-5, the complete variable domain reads DGGITQSPKYLFRKEGQNVTLSCEQNLNHDAMYWYRQDPGQGLRLIYYSQIVNDFQKGDIAEGYSVSREKKESFPLTVTSAQKNPTAFYLCASSGTWTQYFGPGTRLLVL.

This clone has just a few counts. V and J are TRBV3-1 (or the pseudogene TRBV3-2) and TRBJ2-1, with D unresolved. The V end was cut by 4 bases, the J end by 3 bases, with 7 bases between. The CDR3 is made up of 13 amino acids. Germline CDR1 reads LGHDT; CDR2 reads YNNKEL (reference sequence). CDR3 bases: TGTGCCAGCAGCCTTCAGTACTACAATGAGCAGTTCTTC. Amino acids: CASSLQYYNEQFF.

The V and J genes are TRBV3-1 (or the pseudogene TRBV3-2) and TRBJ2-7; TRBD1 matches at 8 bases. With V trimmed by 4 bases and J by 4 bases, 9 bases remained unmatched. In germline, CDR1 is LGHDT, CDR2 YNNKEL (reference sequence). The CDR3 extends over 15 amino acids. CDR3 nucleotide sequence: TGTGCCAGCAGCCTAAGGACAGGGCCCGGTTACGAGCAGTACTTC. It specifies CASSLRTGPGYEQYF.

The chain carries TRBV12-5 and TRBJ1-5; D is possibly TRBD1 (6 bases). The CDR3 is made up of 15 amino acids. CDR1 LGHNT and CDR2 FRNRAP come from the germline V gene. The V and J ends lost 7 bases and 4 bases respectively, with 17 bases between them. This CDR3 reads CASAPPSQGNQPQHF. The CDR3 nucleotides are TGTGCTAGTGCTCCCCCGTCCCAGGGGAATCAGCCCCAGCATTTT.

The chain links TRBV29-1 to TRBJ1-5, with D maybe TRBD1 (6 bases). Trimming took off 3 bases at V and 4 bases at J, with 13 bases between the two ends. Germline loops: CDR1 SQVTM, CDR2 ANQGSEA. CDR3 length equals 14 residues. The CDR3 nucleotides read TGCAGCGTTGAGGAACAGGGAGGGAATCAGCCCCAGCATTTT. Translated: CSVEEQGGNQPQHF.

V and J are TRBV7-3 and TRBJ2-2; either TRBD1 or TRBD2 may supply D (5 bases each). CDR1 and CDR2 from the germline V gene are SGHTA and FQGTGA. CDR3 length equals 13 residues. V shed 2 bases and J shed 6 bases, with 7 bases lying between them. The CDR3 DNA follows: TGTGCCAGCAGCTTACCGGGACCCGGGGAGCTGTTTTTT. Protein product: CASSLPGPGELFF.

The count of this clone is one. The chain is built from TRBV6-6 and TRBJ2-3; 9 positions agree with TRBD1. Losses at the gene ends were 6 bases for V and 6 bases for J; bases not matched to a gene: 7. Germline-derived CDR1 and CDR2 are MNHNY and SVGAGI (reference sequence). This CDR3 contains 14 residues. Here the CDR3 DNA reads TGTGCCAGCAGCCGGACAGGGGCAGAGGATACGCAGTATTTT. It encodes CASSRTGAEDTQYF.

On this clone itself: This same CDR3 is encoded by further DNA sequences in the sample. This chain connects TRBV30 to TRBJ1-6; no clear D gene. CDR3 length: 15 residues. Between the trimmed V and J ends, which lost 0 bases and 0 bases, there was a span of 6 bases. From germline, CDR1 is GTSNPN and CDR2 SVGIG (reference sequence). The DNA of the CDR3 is TGTGCCTGGAGTGTCCTTAGCTCCTATAATTCACCCCTCCACTTT. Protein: CAWSVLSSYNSPLHF.

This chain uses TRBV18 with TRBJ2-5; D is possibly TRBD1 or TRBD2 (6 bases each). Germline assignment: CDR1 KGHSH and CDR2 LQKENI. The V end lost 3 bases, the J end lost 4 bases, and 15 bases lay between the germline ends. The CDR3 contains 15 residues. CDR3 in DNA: TGTGCCAGCTCACCCCGGACTAAACAGGGAGAGACCCAGTACTTC. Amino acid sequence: CASSPRTKQGETQYF.

This CDR3 reads CASSSNRPFTDTQYF. The DNA of the CDR3 is TGTGCCAGCAGCTCCAACAGGCCCTTCACAGATACGCAGTATTTT. The V call is TRBV7-9, the J call TRBJ2-3; D may be TRBD1 (5 bases). Looked up from germline, CDR1 is SEHNR and CDR2 is FQNEAQ (reference sequence). The CDR3 is made up of 15 amino acids. V shed 4 bases and J shed 2 bases, with 13 bases lying between them.

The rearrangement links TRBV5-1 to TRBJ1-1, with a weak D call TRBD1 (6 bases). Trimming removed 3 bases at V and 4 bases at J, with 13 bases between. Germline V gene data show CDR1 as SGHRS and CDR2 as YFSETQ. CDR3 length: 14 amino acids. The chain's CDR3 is CASSSVQGRTEAFF. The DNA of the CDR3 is TGCGCCAGCAGCTCGGTACAGGGCCGCACTGAAGCTTTCTTT. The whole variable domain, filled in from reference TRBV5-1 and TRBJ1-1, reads KAGVTQTPRYLIKTRGQQVTLSCSPISGHRSVSWYQQTPGQGLQFLFEYFSETQRNKGNFPGRFSGRQFSNSRSEMNVSTLELGDSALYLCASSSVQGRTEAFFGQGTRLTVV.

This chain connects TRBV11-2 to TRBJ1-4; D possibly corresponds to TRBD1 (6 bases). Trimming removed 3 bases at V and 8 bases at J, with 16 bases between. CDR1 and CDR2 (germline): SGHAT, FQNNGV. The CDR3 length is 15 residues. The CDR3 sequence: CASSFIGGVREKLFF. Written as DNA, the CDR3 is TGTGCCAGCAGCTTTATAGGGGGGGTAAGAGAAAAACTGTTTTTT. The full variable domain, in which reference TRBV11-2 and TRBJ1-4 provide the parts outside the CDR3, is EAGVAQSPRYKIIEKRQSVAFWCNPISGHATLYWYQQILGQGPKLLIQFQNNGVVDDSQLPKDRFSAERLKGVDSTLKIQPAKLEDSAVYLCASSFIGGVREKLFFGSGTQLSVL.

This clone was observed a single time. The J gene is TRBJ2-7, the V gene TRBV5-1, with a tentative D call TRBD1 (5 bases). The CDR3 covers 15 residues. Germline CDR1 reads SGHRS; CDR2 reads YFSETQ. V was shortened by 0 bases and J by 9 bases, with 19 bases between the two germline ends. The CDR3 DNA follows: TGCGCCAGCAGCTTGGAGTCATCACCTCTCACAGGGCAGTACTTC. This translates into CASSLESSPLTGQYF.

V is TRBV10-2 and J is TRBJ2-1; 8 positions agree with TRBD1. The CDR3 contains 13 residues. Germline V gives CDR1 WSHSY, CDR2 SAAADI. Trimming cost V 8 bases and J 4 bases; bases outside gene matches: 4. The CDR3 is CASGTGSYNEQFF. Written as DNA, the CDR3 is TGCGCCAGCGGGACAGGATCATACAATGAGCAGTTCTTC.